These 22 T cell receptor beta chains share one sample of origin, sequenced in a study of T cell repertoires in cytomegalovirus infection. TCRdb reprocessed the reads with MiXCR, giving one entry per CDR3 protein. Of fewer than 550,000 distinct CDR3 sequences in the sample, around 27% were seen once. The specimen was PBMCs. These receptors were taken from a human donor in good health (CMV status not recorded). Some clones in this sample may be carry-over from other donors' samples.

This clonotype was found a few times. The V call is TRBV28, the J call TRBJ2-7; 7 bases are shared with TRBD1. Germline V gene lookup returns CDR1 MDHEN and CDR2 SYDVKM. The trim removed 3 bases at V and 3 bases at J, leaving 8 bases unmatched. CDR3 length: 15 residues. In DNA form, the CDR3 reads TGTGCCAGCAGTTTCATGACAGGGAAATACTACGAGCAGTACTTC. This codes for CASSFMTGKYYEQYF. The full variable domain, with the rest looked up from reference TRBV28 and TRBJ2-7, is DVKVTQSSRYLVKRTGEKVFLECVQDMDHENMFWYRQDPGLGLRLIYFSYDVKMKEKGDIPEGYSVSREKKERFSLILESASTNQTSMYLCASSFMTGKYYEQYFGPGTRLTVT.

This clonotype was recorded a few times. This chain joins TRBV12-3 or TRBV12-4 and TRBJ2-2; 16 bases fit TRBD2. The ends lost 6 bases at V and 6 bases at J; junction bases unmatched: 4. The CDR3 has 16 amino acids. The CDR3 DNA follows: TGTGCCAGCAGGTCCGGGACTAGCGGGAGGGCCGGGGAGCTGTTTTTT. The encoded protein is CASRSGTSGRAGELFF.

This clonotype turned up a few times. This sequence joins TRBV13 and TRBJ2-1; 11 bases map to TRBD2. The trim removed 3 bases at V and 8 bases at J, leaving 6 bases unmatched. CDR1 is PRHDT and CDR2 is FYEKMQ in the germline V gene (reference sequence). This CDR3 region has 15 residues. CDR3 DNA: TGTGCCAGCAGCTTCTTTACTAGCGGGAGCTATGAGCAGTTCTTC. Its protein is CASSFFTSGSYEQFF.

This clonotype was seen more than once but under ten times. The rearrangement links TRBV12-3 or TRBV12-4 to TRBJ2-1, with 10 bases matching TRBD2. The CDR3 consists of 15 residues. The junction had 9 bases not matched to a gene; V was cut back by 5 bases and J by 8 bases. The CDR3 region has the DNA TGTGCCAGCAGTATACTAGCGGGGAGGGCCCATGAGCAGTTCTTC. Translation: CASSILAGRAHEQFF.

This clonotype was found many times. The V gene is TRBV7-9, the J gene TRBJ2-5; 7 bases align to TRBD2. After removal of 6 bases from V and 1 base from J, the junction contained 5 bases not matched to a gene. Germline-derived CDR1 and CDR2 are SEHNR and FQNEAQ (reference sequence). The length of the CDR3 is 14 residues. CDR3 sequence reads: CASRPSGSQETQYF. The CDR3 DNA follows: TGTGCCAGCAGGCCTAGCGGATCCCAAGAGACCCAGTACTTC.

This clonotype was recorded at least ten times. V and J are TRBV12-3 or TRBV12-4 and TRBJ1-3; TRBD1 aligns across 8 bases. This CDR3 spans 14 amino acids. Trimming took 3 bases from V and 4 from J; bases not matched to a gene: 2. The CDR3 bases are TGTGCCAGCAGTTTCGGACAGGGAGGAAACACCATATATTTT. Translation: CASSFGQGGNTIYF.

This rearrangement joins TRBV5-5 to TRBJ1-1; unclear D gene. Between the trimmed V and J ends, which lost 4 bases and 6 bases, there was a span of 13 bases. This CDR3 is 13 amino acids long. The germline gives CDR1 SGHKS, CDR2 YYEKEE (reference sequence). The CDR3 loop reads CASSRPRGSEAFF. The DNA for the CDR3 is TGTGCCAGCAGCCGCCCCCGGGGATCTGAAGCTTTCTTT.

The chain combines TRBV29-1 with TRBJ2-3; D is unresolved. Trimming took 4 bases from V and 4 from J, leaving 18 bases between them. The CDR3 runs 15 residues. Looked up from germline, CDR1 is SQVTM and CDR2 is ANQGSEA. This CDR3 reads CSVVSVHLIPDTQYF. The CDR3 DNA reads as TGCAGCGTTGTCTCGGTTCATCTAATCCCAGATACGCAGTATTTT.

This clonotype showed up just a few times. V gene TRBV24-1 combines with J gene TRBJ2-1; TRBD2 matches at 12 bases. The CDR3 length is 18 residues. Per germline, CDR1 KGHDR and CDR2 SFDVKD. V was clipped by 7 bases and J by 4 bases; unmatched bases: 13. In DNA form, the CDR3 reads TGTGCCACCAGCCAAAGGACTAGCGGGATGAGTCGATACAATGAGCAGTTCTTC. Residues: CATSQRTSGMSRYNEQFF.

The CDR3 DNA is TGTGCCAGCAGCTTCGGGACAACAATGAACACTGAAGCTTTCTTT. This codes for CASSFGTTMNTEAFF. The chain couples TRBV7-9 to TRBJ1-1; a weak D match, TRBD1 (6 bases). This CDR3 has 15 residues. V was trimmed by 3 bases and J by 0 bases, leaving 11 bases between them. In germline, CDR1 is SEHNR, CDR2 FQNEAQ (reference sequence).

This chain connects TRBV9 to TRBJ2-3; D not resolved. The CDR3 contains 12 residues. Per germline, CDR1 SGDLS and CDR2 YYNGEE. V lost 0 bases, J lost 6 bases, and 5 bases lay in between. CDR3 region: CASSVGLDTQYF. The DNA of the CDR3 is TGTGCCAGCAGCGTAGGGCTCGATACGCAGTATTTT.

This clonotype was seen more than once but under ten times. V and J are TRBV6-1 and TRBJ2-3; TRBD2 matches at 12 bases. The CDR3 loop spans 17 amino acids. V was clipped by 3 bases and J by 5 bases; unmatched bases: 9. Germline lookup yields CDR1 MNHNS and CDR2 SASEGT. CDR3 sequence reads: CASSDDLAGGPLDTQYF. DNA for the CDR3: TGTGCCAGCAGTGATGACCTAGCGGGAGGGCCTTTAGATACGCAGTATTTT.

This clonotype was counted between two and nine times. The CDR3 does not close with the conserved phenylalanine or tryptophan, likely indicating a read error. This chain links TRBV3-1 with TRBJ1-1; D may be TRBD1 (5 bases). This CDR3 has 14 amino acids. V shed 5 bases and J shed 5 bases, with 15 bases lying between them. Germline V gives CDR1 LGHDT, CDR2 YNNKEL (reference sequence). CDR3 in DNA: TGTGCCAGCAGCACTCCGGGGCTAAGGACTGAAGCTTTCTAT. This encodes CASSTPGLRTEAFY.

This clonotype was seen a handful of times. Here the CDR3 reads CASSVMTSGSPLHF. The CDR3 coding sequence is TGTGCCAGCAGTGTTATGACGAGTGGCTCACCCCTCCACTTT. This sequence joins TRBV2 and TRBJ1-6; D unclear. Germline V gene sequence: CDR1 SNHLY, CDR2 FYNNEI. The V gene lost 4 bases and the J gene lost 10 bases, with 14 bases spanning the gap. The CDR3 runs 14 residues.

This clonotype was seen more than once but under ten times. The chain combines TRBV7-8 with TRBJ1-4; D is perhaps TRBD1 (6 bases). CDR3 length: 19 residues. CDR1 and CDR2 from the germline V gene are SGHVS and FQNEAQ. V was pared by 5 bases and J by 3 bases, with 25 bases between. CDR3 loop: CASSVGVGGPTSANEKLFF. DNA for the CDR3: TGTGCCAGCAGCGTAGGGGTGGGGGGGCCGACCTCAGCTAATGAAAAACTGTTTTTT.

CDR3 sequence (DNA): TGTGCCAGCTCCTTGGGACTACCAACCTACAATGAGCAGTTCTTC. Its translation: CASSLGLPTYNEQFF. The chain couples TRBV18 to TRBJ2-1; 7 nucleotides align to TRBD2. V was pared by 6 bases and J by 2 bases, with 7 bases of the junction left unmatched. CDR1 is KGHSH and CDR2 is LQKENI in the germline V gene. This CDR3 contains 15 residues.

This clonotype appeared a few times. The chain recombines TRBV6-5 with TRBJ1-1, with D possibly TRBD1 on 6 matching bases. From germline, CDR1 is MNHEY and CDR2 SVGAGI. Trimming took off 0 bases at V and 4 bases at J, with 12 bases between the two ends. This CDR3 is 15 amino acids long. The CDR3 coding sequence is TGTGCCAGCAGTTACTCGGGGGGCGCTACCACTGAAGCTTTCTTT. It specifies CASSYSGGATTEAFF.

This clonotype was found many times. This chain uses TRBV12-3 or TRBV12-4 with TRBJ1-4, with D perhaps TRBD1 (6 bases). The ends were cut back, 6 bases at V and 8 bases at J, with 16 bases in the middle. CDR3 length equals 14 residues. The CDR3 here is CASRTRDTQEKLFF. The CDR3 nucleotides read TGTGCCAGCAGAACCCGGGACACTCAAGAAAAACTGTTTTTT.

The V call is TRBV5-4, the J call TRBJ1-1; perhaps TRBD1 as D (5 bases). Germline lookup yields CDR1 SGHNT and CDR2 YYREEE (reference sequence). The CDR3 sequence is 13 residues long. Trimming took off 6 bases at V and 4 bases at J, with 13 bases between the two ends. The CDR3: CASIREQGTEAFF. CDR3 nucleotide sequence: TGTGCCAGCATCAGGGAGCAGGGCACTGAAGCTTTCTTT.

The chain uses TRBV20-1 and TRBJ2-1, with D perhaps matching TRBD2 (6 bases). Between the trimmed V and J ends, which lost 5 bases and 14 bases, there was a span of 22 bases. This CDR3 region has 13 residues. Germline V gene data show CDR1 as DFQATT and CDR2 as SNEGSKA (reference sequence). CDR3 coding DNA: TGCAGTGCTGTCAAATCCGGGAGCGTAGTGAAGTTCTTC. Encoded protein: CSAVKSGSVVKFF.

A few counts support this clonotype. The genes are TRBV2 and TRBJ1-6; 7 nucleotides line up with TRBD1. CDR3 length equals 14 residues. Per the germline V gene, CDR1 is SNHLY and CDR2 is FYNNEI. With V trimmed by 7 bases and J by 5 bases, 5 bases remained unmatched. Written as DNA, the CDR3 is TGTGCCAGCAAGGACAGGCGAAATAATTCACCCCTCCACTTT. Protein: CASKDRRNNSPLHF.

This clonotype was picked up a small number of times. The rearrangement joins TRBV18 to TRBJ1-4, with D perhaps TRBD1 (5 bases). This CDR3 has 15 residues. Germline CDR1 KGHSH, CDR2 LQKENI. V was cut by 0 bases and J by 8 bases, with 13 bases left in between. The CDR3 reads CASSPPEGTREKLFF. The CDR3 nucleotides read TGTGCCAGCTCACCACCTGAGGGGACGCGAGAAAAACTGTTTTTT. Supplemented by reference TRBV18 and TRBJ1-4, the full variable domain reads NAGVMQNPRHLVRRRGQEARLRCSPMKGHSHVYWYRQLPEEGLKFMVYLQKENIIDESGMPKERFSAEFPKEGPSILRIQQVVRGDSAAYFCASSPPEGTREKLFFGSGTQLSVL.